The T cell receptor (beta chain) under discussion was sequenced for a study of cytomegalovirus exposure and HLA in healthy donors. The CDR3 loop spans 14 amino acids. Losses at the gene ends were 4 bases for V and 3 bases for J; bases not matched to a gene: 4. CDR1 and CDR2 from the germline V gene are SEHNR and FQNEAQ (reference sequence). A note on this clone: The antigen remains unidentified.

Study conclusions and caveats: Later genetic work tied a missense DCLRE1C variant to beta-chain V and J trimming.

The study ran its PCR with 60 Vbeta and 13 Jbeta primers. Using immunoSEQ multiplex PCR, the repertoire was profiled, and TCRdb retains in-frame clones only, with some absent. The data show 100,000 to 150,000 clones, about 10% seen once. The chain is built from TRBV7-9 and TRBJ2-5, with 8 bases aligning to TRBD1. Sequenced sample: PBMCs. The source of this sequence is a woman aged 40 to 49 in good health and CMV-seropositive. CDR3 sequence reads: CASSSQGAEETQYF. The CDR3 DNA is TGTGCCAGCAGCTCGCAGGGGGCAGAAGAGACCCAGTACTTC.